Shown below are 8 T cell receptor beta chains from a single sample sequenced in a study of blood T cells in healthy people across ages. Alongside a J-beta primer mix, a sample-barcoded 5' primer served in a second PCR lasting roughly 7 to 12 cycles. TCRdb passed the 5' RACE reads through MiXCR, listing each CDR3 protein once. Of roughly 2 million distinct CDR3 sequences listed, 49% are singletons. The material sequenced was blood. Every receptor here comes from a middle-aged woman in good health.

This clonotype was counted only a few times. The V call is TRBV7-2, the J call TRBJ2-1, with 8 bases aligning to TRBD2. V lost 1 base, J lost 5 bases, and 7 bases stayed unmatched. The CDR3 has 16 amino acids. Germline V gene sequence: CDR1 SGHTA, CDR2 FQGNSA. CDR3 in DNA: TGTGCCAGCAGCTTAGTCGGGGGGGGGGCTCACAATGAGCAGTTCTTC. This translates into CASSLVGGGAHNEQFF.

V and J are TRBV6-1 and TRBJ1-2, with TRBD1 identical over 11 bases. V lost 1 base to trimming and J lost 4 bases; unmatched junction nucleotides: 8. Germline assignment: CDR1 MNHNS and CDR2 SASEGT. The CDR3 spans 17 residues. The CDR3 protein is CASSEVRGGTGGYGYTF. The CDR3 DNA reads TGTGCCAGCAGTGAAGTTCGCGGGGGGACAGGGGGCTATGGCTACACCTTC.

The chain is built from TRBV29-1 and TRBJ2-5; maybe TRBD1 (5 bases). The CDR3 sequence is 13 residues long. Germline V gene sequence: CDR1 SQVTM, CDR2 ANQGSEA. The ends were cut back, 4 bases at V and 2 bases at J, with 11 bases in the middle. CDR3 sequence reads: CSVARAMQETQYF. CDR3 nucleotides: TGCAGCGTTGCCAGGGCGATGCAAGAGACCCAGTACTTC.

V usage is TRBV5-1 and J usage is TRBJ2-5; D possibly corresponds to TRBD2 (6 bases). The CDR3 is 14 residues long. Trimming removed 4 bases at V and 8 bases at J, with 18 bases between. CDR1 is SGHRS, CDR2 YFSETQ, per germline. The CDR3 region is CASSRGTGQDTQYF. Here the CDR3 DNA reads TGCGCCAGCAGCCGGGGGACGGGTCAGGACACCCAGTACTTC.

This clonotype was observed a handful of times. CDR3 loop: CASSRTGGILLGETQYF. As DNA, the CDR3 is TGTGCCAGCAGTCGGACGGGGGGCATCCTACTAGGGGAGACCCAGTACTTC. The chain links TRBV27 to TRBJ2-5; D may be TRBD2 (7 bases). V was cut by 5 bases and J by 5 bases, with 24 bases left in between. Germline V CDR1 and CDR2: MNHEY, SMNVEV (reference sequence). The CDR3 is 17 amino acids.

This rearrangement joins TRBV10-2 to TRBJ2-2; D call uncertain. CDR1 is WSHSY and CDR2 is SAAADI in the germline V gene. The CDR3 spans 13 residues. Trimming took 7 bases from V and 0 from J, leaving 6 bases between them. DNA of the CDR3: TGCGCCAGCATGCGCTCGAACACCGGGGAGCTGTTTTTT. Amino acid sequence: CASMRSNTGELFF.

The chain has TRBV5-1 and TRBJ2-7, with TRBD1 matching over 11 bases. With V trimmed by 3 bases and J by 2 bases, 4 bases remained unmatched. This CDR3 has 15 amino acids. The V gene's germline CDR1 is SGHRS and CDR2 YFSETQ. CDR3 loop: CASSSSGQGAYEQYF. CDR3 DNA: TGCGCCAGCAGCTCGTCGGGACAGGGGGCCTACGAGCAGTACTTC.

This clonotype was observed a handful of times. The rearrangement links TRBV7-2 to TRBJ2-4, with 9 bases that match TRBD2. The DNA end is more similar to TRBJ2-5, so the J call may be wrong. The CDR3 extends over 17 amino acids. CDR1 and CDR2 from the germline V gene are SGHTA and FQGNSA. The DNA of the CDR3 is TGTGCCAGCAGCTTACAGGGTAGCGGGGGCCGTGGGGAGACCCAGTACTTC. Its protein product is CASSLQGSGGRGETQYF.